This T cell receptor beta chain was retrieved from a study of human T cells and chemical hapten exposure. As for the study in general: Subjects had 2% DPC placed on about 2 cm by about 2 cm of upper inner arm skin for sensitization. General study points: Expanded TCRs grouped into significantly more large CDR3 similarity clusters than controls produced. TCRs exceeding 1 in 1000 frequency stayed unchanged with DPC sensitization.

V was clipped by 3 bases and J by 1 base, with 1 base between them. The CDR3 is made up of 11 amino acids. Ten or more counts support this clonotype. The antigen remains unidentified. Time point reported: patch test 2, 6 weeks after DPC sensitization. The treatment denotes: therapeutic diphenylcyclopropenone sensitization with weekly scalp DPC. People who gave samples had alopecia, were 18 to 70 years old, and were suitable for DPC. TCRdb ran MiXCR on the RACE reads and lists one entry per CDR3 protein. The repertoire holds tens of thousands of distinct CDR3 sequences, with around 9.3% as singletons. The TCR originated in a woman aged 45-65 years with alopecia areata. Some clones in this sample may be carry-over from other donors' samples. The chain is built from TRBV12-3 or TRBV12-4 and TRBJ2-7, with D uncertain. This sample comprised whole blood, obtained in connection with sensitization to the hapten diphenylcyclopropenone (DPC). The CDR3, as DNA: TGTGCCAGCAGTTTTTCCTACGAGCAGTACTTC. Amino acids: CASSFSYEQYF.